This is a list of T cell receptor beta chains from one sample in a study of T cell changes during pregnancy in multiple sclerosis. Assay: immunoSEQ multiplex PCR; the TCRdb copy retains only in-frame clones and omits some. The top ten hold 0.45% to 0.55% of the sample, which has 40,000 to 45,000 clones, 92% seen once. This material consisted of CD4+ T cells from peripheral blood mononuclear cells, taken in the third trimester of pregnancy. The receptors here all came from a female donor with multiple sclerosis, enrolled in a pregnancy study. CDR3s include the opening cysteine and the closing phenylalanine or tryptophan. The order of the fields is V gene, J gene, clone size, CDR3 protein. Not all rows give a size; the values are once, few, many and, for expanded clones, a class.

v_gene: TRBV28; j_gene: TRBJ2-5; abundance: few; CDR3aa: CASSSPFSGGYQETQYF
v_gene: TRBV5-8; j_gene: TRBJ2-3; abundance: -; CDR3aa: CASSYNTQYF
v_gene: TRBV7-2; j_gene: TRBJ2-7; abundance: -; CDR3aa: CASSWGLAGGPYEQYF
v_gene: TRBV5-4; j_gene: TRBJ1-4; abundance: -; CDR3aa: CASSSGVEGEKLFF
v_gene: TRBV6-5; j_gene: TRBJ1-1; abundance: -; CDR3aa: CASSYTRREHTEAFF
v_gene: TRBV6-6; j_gene: TRBJ2-2; abundance: -; CDR3aa: CASRQTTNTGELFF
v_gene: TRBV28; j_gene: TRBJ1-1; abundance: -; CDR3aa: CASSLGTGNSNTEAFF
v_gene: TRBV28; j_gene: TRBJ2-7; abundance: -; CDR3aa: CASSPRTTRRDEQYF
v_gene: TRBV7-2; j_gene: TRBJ2-5; abundance: -; CDR3aa: CASSLGAGGETQYF
v_gene: TRBV4-2; j_gene: TRBJ1-2; abundance: -; CDR3aa: CASSRDLRQDYYGYTF
v_gene: TRBV5-1; j_gene: TRBJ2-5; abundance: -; CDR3aa: CASSSGQGANSLQETQYF
v_gene: TRBV19; j_gene: TRBJ2-1; abundance: -; CDR3aa: CASSIGIRGRGRNEQFF
v_gene: TRBV7-9; j_gene: TRBJ2-1; abundance: -; CDR3aa: CASSLLANNEQFF
v_gene: TRBV4-3; j_gene: TRBJ2-2; abundance: -; CDR3aa: CASSQVRLAGGGRTGELFF
v_gene: TRBV19; j_gene: TRBJ1-1; abundance: -; CDR3aa: CASSKRQILNTEAFF
v_gene: TRBV25-1; j_gene: TRBJ2-2; abundance: -; CDR3aa: CASSDPGGELFF
v_gene: TRBV6-6; j_gene: TRBJ2-3; abundance: -; CDR3aa: CASSYDFPSADTQYF
v_gene: TRBV13; j_gene: TRBJ1-1; abundance: -; CDR3aa: CASSLVTSGDTEAFF
v_gene: TRBV5-4; j_gene: TRBJ2-7; abundance: -; CDR3aa: CASSSQLAGFSDEQYF
v_gene: TRBV9; j_gene: TRBJ2-1; abundance: -; CDR3aa: CASSVGGLAATPGDEQFF
v_gene: TRBV2; j_gene: TRBJ1-1; abundance: -; CDR3aa: CASSAGQRTEAFF
v_gene: TRBV9; j_gene: TRBJ2-1; abundance: -; CDR3aa: CASSVVTSGGEQFF
v_gene: TRBV30; j_gene: TRBJ2-3; abundance: -; CDR3aa: CAWSFTSTDTQYF
v_gene: TRBV11-2; j_gene: TRBJ1-4; abundance: -; CDR3aa: CASKLGTGVEKLFF
v_gene: TRBV18; j_gene: TRBJ2-7; abundance: -; CDR3aa: CASSGSGTYEQYF
v_gene: TRBV7-9; j_gene: TRBJ2-1; abundance: -; CDR3aa: CASSLAVGARYNEQFF
v_gene: TRBV28; j_gene: TRBJ2-2; abundance: -; CDR3aa: CASSPPGWAGVTGELFF
v_gene: TRBV6-5; j_gene: TRBJ2-7; abundance: -; CDR3aa: CASSPDRALSYEQYF
v_gene: TRBV14; j_gene: TRBJ2-1; abundance: -; CDR3aa: CASSPHLASEQFF
v_gene: TRBV19; j_gene: TRBJ2-2; abundance: -; CDR3aa: CASSITVTGELFF
v_gene: TRBV6-5; j_gene: TRBJ1-2; abundance: -; CDR3aa: CASTRLRGLYGYTF
v_gene: TRBV5-1; j_gene: TRBJ2-1; abundance: -; CDR3aa: CASSLGGHISYNEQFF
v_gene: TRBV19; j_gene: TRBJ2-5; abundance: -; CDR3aa: CASSIGLRGQETQYF
v_gene: TRBV9; j_gene: TRBJ2-1; abundance: -; CDR3aa: CASSVVGGVGIYEQFF
v_gene: TRBV11-3; j_gene: TRBJ2-2; abundance: few; CDR3aa: CASRRTSGGSTGELFF
v_gene: TRBV29-1; j_gene: TRBJ2-3; abundance: -; CDR3aa: CSVSGGSADTQYF
v_gene: TRBV7-3; j_gene: TRBJ2-1; abundance: -; CDR3aa: CASSLTSGRSHEQFF
v_gene: TRBV4-3; j_gene: TRBJ2-3; abundance: few; CDR3aa: CASSQERFNTQYF
v_gene: TRBV19; j_gene: TRBJ2-1; abundance: few; CDR3aa: CASSPRPGNNEQFF
v_gene: TRBV6-5; j_gene: TRBJ2-1; abundance: -; CDR3aa: CASSRAAGAYNEQFF
v_gene: TRBV4-2; j_gene: TRBJ1-1; abundance: -; CDR3aa: CASSQDLWPGLGNTEAFF
v_gene: TRBV4-2; j_gene: TRBJ2-7; abundance: many; CDR3aa: CASSAGQGSYEQYF
v_gene: TRBV4-3; j_gene: TRBJ2-3; abundance: -; CDR3aa: CASSLAGTGHTDTQYF
v_gene: TRBV6-5; j_gene: TRBJ1-4; abundance: -; CDR3aa: CASKTGGEKLFF
v_gene: TRBV6-5; j_gene: TRBJ1-2; abundance: -; CDR3aa: CATTTTGRWNGYTF
v_gene: TRBV14; j_gene: TRBJ2-1; abundance: -; CDR3aa: CASSQLAGGTYNEQFF
v_gene: TRBV7-9; j_gene: TRBJ2-5; abundance: few; CDR3aa: CASSFGGSGVAETQYF
v_gene: TRBV15; j_gene: TRBJ2-3; abundance: -; CDR3aa: CATSRALGGRTTDTQYF
v_gene: TRBV28; j_gene: TRBJ1-2; abundance: -; CDR3aa: CASSLGQSNYGYTF
v_gene: TRBV5-1; j_gene: TRBJ1-2; abundance: -; CDR3aa: CASSLTGHGYTF
v_gene: TRBV10-3; j_gene: TRBJ1-1; abundance: -; CDR3aa: CAISEWTGGINTEAFF
v_gene: TRBV18; j_gene: TRBJ1-5; abundance: -; CDR3aa: CASSKGGERNNQPQHF
v_gene: TRBV5-1; j_gene: TRBJ2-2; abundance: -; CDR3aa: CASSLYGELFF
v_gene: TRBV5-1; j_gene: TRBJ2-5; abundance: -; CDR3aa: CASSTAGNQETQYF
v_gene: TRBV10-2; j_gene: TRBJ2-7; abundance: -; CDR3aa: CASSRGYEQYF